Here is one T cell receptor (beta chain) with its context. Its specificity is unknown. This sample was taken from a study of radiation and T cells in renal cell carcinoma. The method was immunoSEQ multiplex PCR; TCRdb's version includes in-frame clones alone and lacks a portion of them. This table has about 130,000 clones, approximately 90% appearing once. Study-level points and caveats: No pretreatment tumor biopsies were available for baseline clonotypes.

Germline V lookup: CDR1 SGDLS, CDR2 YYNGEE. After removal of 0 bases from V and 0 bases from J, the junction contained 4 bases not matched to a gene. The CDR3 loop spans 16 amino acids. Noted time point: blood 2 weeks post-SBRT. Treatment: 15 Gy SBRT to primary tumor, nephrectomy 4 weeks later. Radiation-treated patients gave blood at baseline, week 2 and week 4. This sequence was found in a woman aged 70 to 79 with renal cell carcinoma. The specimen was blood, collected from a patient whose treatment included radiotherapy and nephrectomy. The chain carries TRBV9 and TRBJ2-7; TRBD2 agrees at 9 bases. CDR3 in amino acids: CASSVGASGTSYEQYF. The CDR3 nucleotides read TGTGCCAGCAGCGTAGGCGCTAGCGGGACCTCCTACGAGCAGTACTTC. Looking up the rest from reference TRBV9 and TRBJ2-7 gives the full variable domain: DSGVTQTPKHLITATGQRVTLRCSPRSGDLSVYWYQQSLDQGLQFLIQYYNGEERAKGNILERFSAQQFPDLHSELNLSSLELGDSALYFCASSVGASGTSYEQYFGPGTRLTVT.